Sequencing of this T cell receptor (beta chain) was carried out in a study of blood T cell repertoires in COVID-19 (dated by TCRdb to 2018 to 2020). For the study in its entirety: Samples from collaborators originated in the United States, Italy and Spain and spanned both the acute and convalescent phases of COVID-19. The prospective study material was composed of cDNA or gDNA derived from T cells, B-cell-depleted T cells, or PBMCs. Deeply sampled blood TCRbeta repertoires from subjects exposed to, actively infected with, or recovered from COVID-19 were included in the dataset. The repertoires were made available in a free public database intended to serve as a resource for research on the immune response to SARS-CoV-2. Samples came from the ongoing ImmuneRACE study (first 160 participants) plus 1,254 subjects from 6 global collaborators. Nearly every sample came with metadata listing a de-identified subject ID, COVID-19 status, age in years and sex. HLA class I and class II types, where available, came from metadata supplied by the sample provider rather than from assay-based typing.

The collaborating institutions used their own protocols to collect whole blood in K2EDTA tubes. For TCRbeta analysis, collaborators shipped samples in one of three forms: frozen whole blood, isolated PBMCs, or DNA extracted from either of those sample types. TCRbeta CDR3 regions were amplified from genomic DNA by means of the immunoSEQ Assay, a bias-controlled multiplex PCR. The published analysis was carried out like this. Nucleated cell counts per sample were estimated from amplification of reference gene primers within the assay. Sequence reads were collapsed and filtered to measure the absolute abundance of every unique TCRbeta CDR3 rearrangement. For each sample, productive Simpson clonality was calculated as the square root of Simpson's diversity index over productive rearrangements. TCRdb carries this immuneACCESS record with in-frame sequences only. Its versions omit some clonotypes, under half of them owing to an unresolved V gene in the studies checked, with the rest unexplained. That table furnishes V, J and clone size, whereas the DNA furnished D and trimming. Counted in this sample were fewer than 150,000 clones; about 74% of them appeared once. The ten largest clones take up 5.5% to 7% of the sample.

This clone was counted between two and nine times. Its cognate antigen has yet to be identified. The input lacks base qualities; no much larger clone sits a single base away. Paper-wide results and their limitations: The amount of clinical and demographic metadata varied by source and participant and was provided uncurated.

Taken from cysteine to phenylalanine, the CDR3 has 14 residues. Solely the CDR3 DNA is kept, with 42 bases framed from the first base. Trimming at the junction amounts to 3 bases on V and 3 bases on J, and the germline ends lie 13 bases apart. CDR1 and CDR2 are drawn from the germline V gene: SGHDT, YYEEEE. The V gene is TRBV5-6 and the J gene is TRBJ2-7; the D gene remains uncertain. This TCR came from a man between 65 and 79 years old with acute or convalescent COVID-19. The sequenced sample was peripheral blood. The nucleotide sequence is given as TGTGCCAGCAGCTCCGGGTCCACTTACTACGAGCAGTACTTC. Its translation reads: CASSSGSTYYEQYF.